A single sample is the source of the 8 T cell receptor beta chains below, sequenced in a study of blood T cell repertoires in COVID-19. Sequencing was performed with immunoSEQ multiplex PCR; in TCRdb, only in-frame clones are kept and a portion is missing. Among around 70,000 clones, approximately 80% were seen once, and the ten largest hold around 15%. The sequenced material came from peripheral blood. The receptors were gathered from a human donor in a cohort sampled during active COVID-19.

J is TRBJ2-7 and V is TRBV5-4, with 7 bases aligning to TRBD2. Germline CDR1 and CDR2: SGHNT and YYREEE (reference sequence). The CDR3 contains 16 residues. V shed 1 base and J 7 bases; nucleotides not matched to a gene: 14. The CDR3 region is CASSLPSGGPVGEQYF. The DNA for the CDR3 is TGTGCCAGCAGCTTGCCTAGCGGAGGCCCCGTAGGGGAGCAGTACTTC.

The gene calls are TRBV10-1 and TRBJ2-2; 13 bases map to TRBD2. CDR3 length: 15 residues. V lost 4 bases, J lost 7 bases, and 3 bases stayed unmatched. Germline loops: CDR1 WNHNN, CDR2 SYGVQD (reference sequence). CDR3 sequence (DNA): TGCGCCAGCAGTGGACTAGCGGGAGGTGGCGGGGAGCTGTTTTTT. Translation: CASSGLAGGGGELFF.

The chain couples TRBV19 to TRBJ2-6; 10 bases align to TRBD1. Germline CDR1 is LNHDA and CDR2 is SQIVND (reference sequence). Trimming cost V 1 base and J 3 bases; bases outside gene matches: 3. The CDR3 loop spans 17 amino acids. In DNA form, the CDR3 reads TGTGCCAGTAGTATAGGGACAGGGGGATTTGGGGCCAACGTCCTGACTTTC. Its translation is CASSIGTGGFGANVLTF. Based on the CDR3 plus reference TRBV19 and TRBJ2-6, the full variable domain is DGGITQSPKYLFRKEGQNVTLSCEQNLNHDAMYWYRQDPGQGLRLIYYSQIVNDFQKGDIAEGYSVSREKKESFPLTVTSAQKNPTAFYLCASSIGTGGFGANVLTFGAGSRLTVL.

The chain is built from TRBV24-1 and TRBJ1-2, with 10 bases identical to TRBD1. The germline CDR1 and CDR2 sequences are KGHDR and SFDVKD. This CDR3 contains 14 residues. Unmatched junction bases numbered 8, after V lost 4 bases and J lost 10 bases. The CDR3 DNA sequence: TGTGCCACCAGTGACGCGGGACAGGGGAACGTCTACACCTTC. Protein sequence: CATSDAGQGNVYTF.

This clone showed up just once. Other DNA sequences in the sample encode the same CDR3. This chain links TRBV12-3 or TRBV12-4 with TRBJ1-2, with 10 nucleotides matching TRBD1. Trimming cost V 6 bases and J 5 bases; bases outside gene matches: 3. This CDR3 spans 13 amino acids. The CDR3 loop is CASSLDRGYGYTF. Here the CDR3 DNA reads TGTGCCAGCAGCCTGGACAGGGGGTATGGCTACACCTTC.

J is TRBJ1-1 and V is TRBV5-6; 10 positions match TRBD1. Unmatched junction bases numbered 8, after V lost 4 bases and J lost 5 bases. CDR3 length: 15 residues. Germline lookup yields CDR1 SGHDT and CDR2 YYEEEE. The CDR3 here is CASSDSGTGETEAFF. In DNA form, the CDR3 reads TGTGCCAGCAGCGATTCCGGGACAGGGGAAACTGAAGCTTTCTTT.

This clone has just a few counts. This chain uses TRBV28 with TRBJ2-7, with 14 bases matching TRBD2. V gave up 5 bases and J gave up 3 bases; unmatched junction bases: 9. The CDR3 runs to 17 residues. Germline V gene lookup returns CDR1 MDHEN and CDR2 SYDVKM. The CDR3 spells CASSGRTSGRLGYEQYF. As DNA, the CDR3 is TGTGCCAGCAGTGGACGGACTAGCGGGAGGCTTGGCTACGAGCAGTACTTC.

The chain uses TRBV18 and TRBJ2-7, with 11 bases lining up with TRBD2. This CDR3 contains 15 residues. Germline CDR1 is KGHSH and CDR2 is LQKENI. Losses at the gene ends were 6 bases for V and 5 bases for J; bases not matched to a gene: 9. CDR3 sequence: CASSSLAGGLHEQYF. The DNA for the CDR3 is TGTGCCAGCTCGTCCCTAGCGGGAGGATTACACGAGCAGTACTTC.